The 28 T cell receptor beta chains in this list originate from one sample, sequenced in a study of T-cell reconstitution after alpha-beta-depleted transplantation in children. A TCRbeta library incorporating unique molecular identifiers was prepared. One entry per CDR3 protein results from TCRdb running MiXCR on the PCR reads. This table holds approximately 230,000 distinct CDR3 sequences, more than 20% found once. The sample was PBMCs, taken before TCRalphabeta/CD19-depleted stem cell transplant. Receptors originate from a girl between 2 and 10 years old with Fanconi anemia, due to receive a stem cell transplant.

This clonotype came up a few times. This chain connects TRBV20-1 to TRBJ2-5, with 11 bases aligning to TRBD2. CDR1 and CDR2 from the germline V gene are DFQATT and SNEGSKA (reference sequence). V shed 0 bases, J shed 4 bases, and the junction held 1 base outside the gene matches. The CDR3 contains 14 residues. DNA for the CDR3: TGCAGTGCTAGAGATGGGACTAGCGGAGAGACCCAGTACTTC. It is translated as CSARDGTSGETQYF.

This clonotype was counted between two and nine times. The V call is TRBV12-3 or TRBV12-4, the J call TRBJ2-7, with TRBD1 identical over 12 bases. J lost 1 base, V lost 6 bases, and 16 bases had no gene match. The CDR3 sequence is 19 residues long. The CDR3, as DNA: TGTGCCAGCAGCAGGGACAGGGGGCGAGGTTATTCCTCGTCCTACGAGCAGTACTTC. This gives the protein CASSRDRGRGYSSSYEQYF.

Ten or more counts support this clonotype. The chain carries TRBV15 and TRBJ2-1; TRBD2 agrees at 15 bases. The V gene end was trimmed by 4 bases and the J gene end by 7 bases; junction bases not matched to a gene: 2. The CDR3 is 15 residues long. Per the germline V gene, CDR1 is LNHNV and CDR2 is YYDKDF (reference sequence). The CDR3 DNA is TGTGCCACCAGCACCGGACTAGCGGGAGGGAATGAGCAGTTCTTC. This translates into CATSTGLAGGNEQFF.

The rearrangement links TRBV7-3 to TRBJ2-1; TRBD2 matches at 11 bases. Trimming took 4 bases from V and 2 from J; bases not matched to a gene: 4. The CDR3 has 16 residues. The germline gives CDR1 SGHTA, CDR2 FQGTGA. CDR3 sequence reads: CASSSTSGSAYNEQFF. The CDR3, as DNA: TGTGCCAGCAGCTCTACTAGCGGGAGCGCCTACAATGAGCAGTTCTTC.

This clonotype was picked up a small number of times. The chain recombines TRBV5-1 with TRBJ2-1; tentatively, D is TRBD2 (6 bases). Trimming stripped 0 bases from V and 9 bases from J, with 13 bases between. The CDR3 is 14 amino acids. The germline CDR1 and CDR2 sequences are SGHRS and YFSETQ. CDR3 sequence reads: CASSLVDYSGEQFF. In DNA form, the CDR3 reads TGCGCCAGCAGCTTGGTGGACTATTCGGGTGAGCAGTTCTTC.

The V and J genes are TRBV29-1 and TRBJ2-1; D possibly matches TRBD1 or TRBD2 (5 bases each). The germline V gene encodes CDR1 SQVTM and CDR2 ANQGSEA. The CDR3 contains 15 residues. V was clipped by 5 bases and J by 0 bases, with 14 bases between them. As DNA, the CDR3 is TGCAGCGTTCTTTGGGGGTGGCCCTCCTACAATGAGCAGTTCTTC. Translated, it gives CSVLWGWPSYNEQFF.

This clonotype was recorded many times. This chain connects TRBV29-1 to TRBJ1-5; TRBD1 agrees at 8 bases. Germline lookup yields CDR1 SQVTM and CDR2 ANQGSEA. The CDR3 is 16 residues long. V lost 6 bases, J lost 0 bases, and 10 bases stayed unmatched. CDR3 sequence reads: CSVWTGFSLSNQPQHF. Written as DNA, the CDR3 is TGCAGCGTGTGGACAGGGTTCTCGCTTAGCAATCAGCCCCAGCATTTT.

In this sample, this clonotype turned up many times. This chain links TRBV29-1 with TRBJ1-1; D is uncertain. This CDR3 has 11 amino acids. The V gene's germline CDR1 is SQVTM and CDR2 ANQGSEA. Between the trimmed V and J ends, which lost 4 bases and 1 base, there was a span of 4 bases. In nucleotides, the CDR3 is TGCAGCGTTGGTAAGAACACTGAAGCTTTCTTT. This codes for CSVGKNTEAFF.

The V gene is TRBV11-2, the J gene TRBJ2-7; 7 bases fit TRBD2. CDR3 length: 18 residues. Looked up from germline, CDR1 is SGHAT and CDR2 is FQNNGV. The J segment lost 3 bases and the V segment lost 2 bases, leaving 16 bases of the junction unmatched. CDR3 in DNA: TGTGCCAGCAGCTTATTGGGTGTGGGCGGGAGTTGGTTCTACGAGCAGTACTTC. It yields the protein CASSLLGVGGSWFYEQYF.

This chain uses TRBV20-1 with TRBJ2-5; 12 bases align to TRBD2. Per the germline V gene, CDR1 is DFQATT and CDR2 is SNEGSKA (reference sequence). V dropped 2 bases and J dropped 2; count of bases not matched to a gene: 3. CDR3 length: 15 amino acids. CDR3 nucleotide sequence: TGCAGTGCTAGATTCCTAGCGGGGGGGCAAGAGACCCAGTACTTC. Translating it yields CSARFLAGGQETQYF.

V is TRBV5-1 and J is TRBJ2-1; TRBD2 matches 8 bases. There are 14 residues in the CDR3. V trimming: 6 bases; J trimming: 6 bases; junction bases outside the gene matches: 8. The germline V gene encodes CDR1 SGHRS and CDR2 YFSETQ. In nucleotides, the CDR3 is TGCGCCAGCAATCAAGCGGGAGAAAGCAATGAGCAGTTCTTC. It is translated as CASNQAGESNEQFF.

This clonotype was counted only a few times. J is TRBJ2-7 and V is TRBV18; 7 bases line up with TRBD2. Germline V gives CDR1 KGHSH, CDR2 LQKENI. J gave up 2 bases and V 2 bases, and 6 bases lay outside the gene matches. The CDR3 runs 15 residues. The CDR3 nucleotides read TGTGCCAGCTCACCAAGGGGACTACCAACCTACGAGCAGTACTTC. Protein product: CASSPRGLPTYEQYF.

This clonotype has more than one count but fewer than ten. The J gene is TRBJ2-3, the V gene TRBV12-3 or TRBV12-4; unclear D gene. V dropped 6 bases and J dropped 4 bases, with 26 bases sitting between them. The length of the CDR3 is 18 residues. CDR3 sequence (DNA): TGTGCCAGCAGAAATGAGAGAGCCCCTTCTGGTTTGGCAGATACGCAGTATTTT. Protein product: CASRNERAPSGLADTQYF.

The V and J genes are TRBV29-1 and TRBJ1-1; a possible D gene is TRBD1 (5 bases). This CDR3 has 10 amino acids. Trimming took 4 bases from V and 6 from J, leaving 6 bases between them. Germline CDR1 is SQVTM and CDR2 is ANQGSEA. The CDR3 bases are TGCAGCGTTGGGGGCCCTGAAGCTTTCTTT. Translating it yields CSVGGPEAFF.

This clonotype was picked up many times. This rearrangement joins TRBV20-1 to TRBJ2-5; 10 bases fit TRBD1. There are 15 residues in the CDR3. Per germline, CDR1 DFQATT and CDR2 SNEGSKA (reference sequence). V lost 0 bases to trimming and J lost 3 bases; unmatched junction nucleotides: 4. Here the CDR3 DNA reads TGCAGTGCTAGAGATGAGACAGGGGGCAAAGAGACCCAGTACTTC. Its translation: CSARDETGGKETQYF.

The chain recombines TRBV20-1 with TRBJ2-7; maybe TRBD2 (5 bases). The CDR3 covers 14 residues. CDR1 and CDR2 (germline): DFQATT, SNEGSKA (reference sequence). V lost 1 base to trimming and J lost 5 bases, with 15 bases between them. CDR3 nucleotides: TGCAGTGCTAGAGGGGCTAGCAGTGAGGACGAGCAGTACTTC. It yields the protein CSARGASSEDEQYF.

There are many counts of this clonotype. V gene TRBV29-1 combines with J gene TRBJ2-1; TRBD2 is a possible D gene (5 bases). The length of the CDR3 is 15 residues. Germline V gives CDR1 SQVTM, CDR2 ANQGSEA. Trimming removed 2 bases at V and 3 bases at J, with 14 bases between. The CDR3 protein is CSVERPPRGYNEQFF. CDR3 nucleotide sequence: TGCAGCGTTGAAAGGCCGCCCCGGGGCTACAATGAGCAGTTCTTC.

CDR3 nucleotides: TGTGCCAGCAGCCATACGCCGGGACGGAGATACGAGCAGTACTTC. As protein: CASSHTPGRRYEQYF. The genes are TRBV3-1 and TRBJ2-7, with D perhaps being TRBD1 or TRBD2 (5 bases each). The germline V and J ends were trimmed by 3 bases and 4 bases, with 16 bases remaining between them. This CDR3 has 15 residues. The germline V gene has CDR1 LGHDT and CDR2 YNNKEL (reference sequence).

In this sample, this clonotype turned up many times. The V gene is TRBV20-1, the J gene TRBJ2-3, with 9 bases that match TRBD2. V lost 0 bases and J lost 1; bases outside the gene matches: 2. The CDR3 is 15 residues long. CDR1 DFQATT and CDR2 SNEGSKA come from the germline V gene (reference sequence). The DNA of the CDR3 is TGCAGTGCTAGAGATTCTAGCGGGGGCACAGATACGCAGTATTTT. Translating gives CSARDSSGGTDTQYF.

The chain employs TRBV29-1 and TRBJ2-7; maybe TRBD1 (5 bases). The V and J ends lost 1 base and 3 bases respectively, with 13 bases between them. The CDR3 has 14 amino acids. Germline assignment: CDR1 SQVTM and CDR2 ANQGSEA. The CDR3 loop is CSVEGQGGNYEQYF. The CDR3, as DNA: TGCAGCGTTGAAGGTCAGGGTGGAAACTACGAGCAGTACTTC.

Only a few counts were recorded for this clonotype. The chain joins TRBV6-4 to TRBJ2-3, with TRBD2 identical over 8 bases. The trim removed 0 bases at V and 1 base at J, leaving 6 bases unmatched. Germline CDR1 and CDR2: MRHNA and SNTAGT. The CDR3 is made up of 17 amino acids. The CDR3 sequence is CASSDSSGSGGTDTQYF. The CDR3 nucleotides read TGTGCCAGCAGTGACTCGAGCGGTAGCGGGGGCACAGATACGCAGTATTTT.

The chain carries TRBV29-1 and TRBJ1-1; D not certain. Trimming pared 2 bases from V and 1 base from J, leaving 14 bases between. This CDR3 is 15 amino acids long. CDR1 and CDR2 from the germline V gene are SQVTM and ANQGSEA. The CDR3 region is CSVESFPHPNTEAFF. The CDR3 DNA is TGCAGCGTTGAAAGTTTCCCTCACCCGAACACTGAAGCTTTCTTT.

This chain uses TRBV28 with TRBJ2-7; D unresolved. CDR3 size: 11 residues. V lost 5 bases to trimming and J lost 4 bases, with 6 bases between them. Germline CDR1 is MDHEN and CDR2 is SYDVKM. In DNA form, the CDR3 reads TGTGCCAGCAGTAAGTTGTACGAGCAGTACTTC. Encoded protein: CASSKLYEQYF.

This clonotype has only a few counts. The J gene is TRBJ2-7, the V gene TRBV7-6; TRBD1 matches 9 bases. V was clipped by 0 bases and J by 3 bases; unmatched bases: 9. The CDR3 is made up of 17 amino acids. Germline CDR1 and CDR2: SGHVS and FNYEAQ. The CDR3 DNA sequence: TGTGCCAGCAGCTTAGCACCTCCGGGACAGGGACTCTACGAGCAGTACTTC. The encoded protein is CASSLAPPGQGLYEQYF.

This clonotype was counted only a few times. The V and J genes are TRBV29-1 and TRBJ2-7; D gene unclear. From germline, CDR1 is SQVTM and CDR2 ANQGSEA. CDR3 size: 13 residues. With 4 bases removed from V and 0 bases from J, the gap between germline ends came to 10 bases. The CDR3: CSVVGLPSYEQYF. CDR3 bases: TGCAGCGTTGTAGGGCTCCCCTCCTACGAGCAGTACTTC.

This clonotype was counted many times. The J gene is TRBJ2-7, the V gene TRBV12-3 or TRBV12-4; 7 nucleotides match TRBD2. This CDR3 has 13 residues. The J segment lost 0 bases and the V segment lost 7 bases, leaving 3 bases of the junction unmatched. The DNA of the CDR3 is TGTGCCAGCACCTTAGCGGGCTCCTACGAGCAGTACTTC. Translating it yields CASTLAGSYEQYF.

This clonotype was detected a few times. One end of the junction does not line up with germline, which may come from a read error. The chain joins TRBV20-1 to TRBJ2-1, with 9 nucleotides matching TRBD2. The germline V gene encodes CDR1 DFQATT and CDR2 SNEGSKA (reference sequence). The CDR3 covers 15 residues. The CDR3 protein is CCARAQRGVNNEQFF. CDR3 DNA: TGCTGTGCTAGAGCACAGCGGGGGGTCAACAATGAGCAGTTCTTC.

This chain joins TRBV18 and TRBJ2-3; tentative D call: TRBD1 (6 bases). CDR3 length: 15 residues. V gave up 2 bases and J gave up 2 bases, with 11 bases separating them. Per the germline V gene, CDR1 is KGHSH and CDR2 is LQKENI. As DNA, the CDR3 is TGTGCCAGCTCACCAAGGCAGGGGAACACAGATACGCAGTATTTT. This sequence encodes CASSPRQGNTDTQYF.